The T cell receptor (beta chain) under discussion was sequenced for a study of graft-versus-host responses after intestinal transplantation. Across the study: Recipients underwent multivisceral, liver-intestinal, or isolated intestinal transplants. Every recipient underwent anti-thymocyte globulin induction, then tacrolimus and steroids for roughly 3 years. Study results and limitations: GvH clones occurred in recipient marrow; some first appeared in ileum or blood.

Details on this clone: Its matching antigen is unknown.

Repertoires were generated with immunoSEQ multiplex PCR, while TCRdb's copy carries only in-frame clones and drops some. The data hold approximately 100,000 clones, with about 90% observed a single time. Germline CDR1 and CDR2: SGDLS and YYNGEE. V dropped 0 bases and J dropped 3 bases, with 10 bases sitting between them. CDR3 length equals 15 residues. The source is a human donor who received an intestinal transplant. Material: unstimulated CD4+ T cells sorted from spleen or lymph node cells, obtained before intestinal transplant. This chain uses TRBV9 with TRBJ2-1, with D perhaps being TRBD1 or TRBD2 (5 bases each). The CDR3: CASSVGGTIYNEQFF. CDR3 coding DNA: TGTGCCAGCAGCGTAGGGGGGACGATCTACAATGAGCAGTTCTTC.